This TCR beta chain originates from a study of graft-versus-host responses after intestinal transplantation. Study-wide background: Transplants were multivisceral, liver-intestinal, or isolated intestinal. Recipients uniformly received anti-thymocyte globulin induction, followed by tacrolimus and steroids for about three years.

Profiled with immunoSEQ multiplex PCR; TCRdb holds only in-frame clones, not every one. The top ten hold roughly 0.8% of the sample, which has 84,000 or so clones, approximately 82% seen once. In the case of this clone: As yet, its antigen is unknown.

The germline gives CDR1 SGHVS, CDR2 FQNEAQ. With 0 bases removed from V and 0 bases from J, the gap between germline ends came to 7 bases. The CDR3 is 15 amino acids. Study-level results: The recipient marrow held GvH clones, and some of them showed up first in ileum or blood. HvG clone declines early post-transplant were associated with peak circulating GvH levels.

The rearrangement links TRBV7-8 to TRBJ2-3, with a tentative D call TRBD1 (6 bases). This specimen consisted of unstimulated CD4+ T cells sorted from spleen or lymph node cells, obtained before intestinal transplant. The receptor was isolated from a human donor who received an intestinal transplant. The CDR3: CASSLARGSTDTQYF. The CDR3 DNA reads TGTGCCAGCAGCTTAGCCAGGGGTAGCACAGATACGCAGTATTTT.